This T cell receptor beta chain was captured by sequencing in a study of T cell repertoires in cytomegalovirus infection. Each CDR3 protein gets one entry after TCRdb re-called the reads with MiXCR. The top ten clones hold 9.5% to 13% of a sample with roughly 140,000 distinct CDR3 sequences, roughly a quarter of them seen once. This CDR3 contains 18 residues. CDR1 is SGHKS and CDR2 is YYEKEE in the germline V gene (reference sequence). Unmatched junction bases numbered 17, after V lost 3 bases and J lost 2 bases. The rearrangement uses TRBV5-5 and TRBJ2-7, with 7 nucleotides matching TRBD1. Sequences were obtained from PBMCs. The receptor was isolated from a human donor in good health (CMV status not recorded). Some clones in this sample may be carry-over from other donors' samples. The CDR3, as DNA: TGTGCCAGCAGCTCGCCTTTCAGGACAGGAGGTGGGACCTACGAGCAGTACTTC. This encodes CASSSPFRTGGGTYEQYF.